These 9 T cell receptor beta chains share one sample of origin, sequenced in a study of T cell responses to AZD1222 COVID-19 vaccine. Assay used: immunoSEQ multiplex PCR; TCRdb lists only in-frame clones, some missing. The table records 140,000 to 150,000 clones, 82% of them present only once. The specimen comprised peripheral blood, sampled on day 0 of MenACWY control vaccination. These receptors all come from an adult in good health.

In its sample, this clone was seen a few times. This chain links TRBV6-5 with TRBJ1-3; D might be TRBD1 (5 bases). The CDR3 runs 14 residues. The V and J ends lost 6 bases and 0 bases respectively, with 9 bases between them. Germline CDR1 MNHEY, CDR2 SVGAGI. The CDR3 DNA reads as TGTGCCAGCAGCCTGCAGGGCTCTGGAAACACCATATATTTT. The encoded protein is CASSLQGSGNTIYF.

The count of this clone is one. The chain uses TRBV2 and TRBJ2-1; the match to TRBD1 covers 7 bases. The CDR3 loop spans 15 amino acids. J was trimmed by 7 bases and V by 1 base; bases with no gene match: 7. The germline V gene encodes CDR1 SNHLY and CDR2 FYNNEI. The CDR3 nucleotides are TGTGCCAGCAGTGAAGAAGGGACAGTCCTGAATGAGCAGTTCTTC. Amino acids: CASSEEGTVLNEQFF.

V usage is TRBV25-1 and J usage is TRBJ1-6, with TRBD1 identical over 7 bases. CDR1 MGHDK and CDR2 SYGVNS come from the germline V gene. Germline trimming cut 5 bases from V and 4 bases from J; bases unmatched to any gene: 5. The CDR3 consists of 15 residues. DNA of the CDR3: TGTGCCAGCAGTCACCGGGACAGTTATAATTCACCCCTCCACTTT. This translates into CASSHRDSYNSPLHF.

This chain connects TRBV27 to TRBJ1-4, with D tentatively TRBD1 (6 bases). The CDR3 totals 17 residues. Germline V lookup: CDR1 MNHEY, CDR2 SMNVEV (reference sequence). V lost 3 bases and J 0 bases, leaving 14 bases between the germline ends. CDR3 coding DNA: TGTGCCAGCAGTTTGTCCCGGGGGGCAACAACTAATGAAAAACTGTTTTTT. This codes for CASSLSRGATTNEKLFF.

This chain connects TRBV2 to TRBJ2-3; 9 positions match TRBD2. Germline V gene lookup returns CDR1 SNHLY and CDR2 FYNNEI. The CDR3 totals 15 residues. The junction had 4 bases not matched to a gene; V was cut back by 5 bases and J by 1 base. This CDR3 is CASSRTSVGTDTQYF. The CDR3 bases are TGTGCCAGCAGTAGGACTAGCGTCGGCACAGATACGCAGTATTTT.

The CDR3 protein is CASSDFVGQSQETQYF. For the CDR3, the DNA is TGTGCCAGCAGTGATTTCGTCGGACAGTCTCAAGAGACCCAGTACTTC. This chain joins TRBV2 and TRBJ2-5; perhaps TRBD1 as D (6 bases). In germline, CDR1 is SNHLY, CDR2 FYNNEI. The length of the CDR3 is 16 residues. Trimming cost V 3 bases and J 2 bases, with 16 bases left between them.

CDR3 nucleotide sequence: TGTGCCAGCAGGGGGGACTGGAACACTGAAGCTTTCTTT. This encodes CASRGDWNTEAFF. This rearrangement joins TRBV2 to TRBJ1-1, with D possibly TRBD1 on 5 matching bases. Germline CDR1 is SNHLY and CDR2 is FYNNEI. The CDR3 runs to 13 residues. Trimming shortened V by 6 bases and J by 1 base, and 9 bases separated the two germline ends.

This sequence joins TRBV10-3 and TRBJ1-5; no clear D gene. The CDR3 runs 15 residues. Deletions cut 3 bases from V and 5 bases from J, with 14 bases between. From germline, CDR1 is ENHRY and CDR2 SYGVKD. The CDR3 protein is CAISEGADLDQPQHF. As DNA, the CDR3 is TGTGCCATCAGTGAAGGTGCGGACTTGGATCAGCCCCAGCATTTT.

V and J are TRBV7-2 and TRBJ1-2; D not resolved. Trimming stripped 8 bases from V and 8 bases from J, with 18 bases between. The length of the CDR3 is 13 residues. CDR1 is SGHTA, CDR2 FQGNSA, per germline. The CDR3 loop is CASGRVRVKGYTF. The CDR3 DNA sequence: TGTGCCAGCGGCCGGGTGAGGGTCAAAGGCTACACCTTC.